This T cell receptor (beta chain) comes out of a study of blood T cell repertoires in COVID-19. Study overall: The study drew acute and convalescent COVID-19 samples from the United States, Italy and Spain. Nucleic acid was either cDNA or gDNA, and it came from T cells, B-cell-depleted T cells, or PBMCs.

The CDR3 length is 16 residues. Germline values: CDR1 SEHNR, CDR2 FQNEAQ (reference sequence). V was trimmed by 3 bases and J by 3 bases, leaving 15 bases between them. Profiled with immunoSEQ multiplex PCR; TCRdb holds only in-frame clones, not every one. The sample has roughly 260,000 clones, about nine tenths seen once. Those enrolled, adults aged roughly 18 to 89 years, came from about two dozen US areas. The sequenced sample was PBMCs or T cells enriched from blood (not recorded which). The TCR comes from a woman aged 25 to 39 with acute COVID-19. J is TRBJ2-4 and V is TRBV7-9; D perhaps matches TRBD2 (7 bases). The CDR3 sequence is CASSFTGGEGKNIQYF. In nucleotides, the CDR3 is TGTGCCAGCAGCTTTACGGGGGGCGAGGGCAAAAACATTCAGTACTTC.